These 21 T cell receptor beta chains came from one sample sequenced in a study of regulatory T cells in long-lasting Graves disease. Libraries of TCR beta came from iRepertoire HTBI primers plus Arm-PCR of CDR3 regions. From the multiplex PCR reads, TCRdb called clonotypes with MiXCR, one entry per CDR3 protein. The sample gives about 660,000 distinct CDR3 sequences, 30% of which show up once; around 40% is in the top ten. Time point described: persistent/refractory GD, antithyroid drugs over 5 years with positive TRAb. PBMC-extracted RNA yielded the TCR library. This specimen was peripheral blood mononuclear cells (PBMCs), taken when the disease was refractory, from a patient treated with antithyroid drugs. Source of these receptors: a female donor with Graves disease.

This clonotype turned up a few times. Relative to the germline gene, one junction end is altered; a read error may explain this. The rearrangement joins TRBV6-1 to TRBJ1-1, with TRBD1 matching over 8 bases. CDR3 length: 16 amino acids. CDR1 and CDR2 from the germline V gene are MNHNS and SASEGT. CDR3 sequence (DNA): TGTGCCAGCAGTAACAACCCAGGACAGGGAAAAACTGAAGCTTTCTTC. It yields the protein CASSNNPGQGKTEAFF.

The rearrangement links TRBV13 to TRBJ1-2; 7 positions match TRBD1. The length of the CDR3 is 15 residues. V lost 5 bases and J lost 2; bases outside the gene matches: 8. Germline V gene lookup returns CDR1 PRHDT and CDR2 FYEKMQ (reference sequence). CDR3: CASSQRQGGNYGYTF. Here the CDR3 DNA reads TGTGCCAGCAGCCAGAGACAGGGAGGCAACTATGGCTACACCTTC.

This clonotype has only a few counts. The chain recombines TRBV28 with TRBJ1-5; TRBD1 matches at 7 bases. Losses at the gene ends were 4 bases for V and 3 bases for J; bases not matched to a gene: 3. The CDR3 has 14 amino acids. In germline, CDR1 is MDHEN, CDR2 SYDVKM. CDR3 region: CASSSTGYNQPQHF. The CDR3 nucleotides are TGTGCCAGCAGTTCGACAGGGTACAATCAGCCCCAGCATTTT.

This clonotype was counted between two and nine times. V gene TRBV10-2 combines with J gene TRBJ1-5, with 9 nucleotides matching TRBD1. This CDR3 has 16 amino acids. The V gene end was trimmed by 7 bases and the J gene end by 0 bases; junction bases not matched to a gene: 7. Germline-derived CDR1 and CDR2 are WSHSY and SAAADI. DNA of the CDR3: TGCGCCAGCAATGAACAGGGGGCTACTAGCAATCAGCCCCAGCATTTT. This sequence encodes CASNEQGATSNQPQHF.

In its sample, this clonotype was seen a few times. The V call is TRBV5-1, the J call TRBJ2-7; the match to TRBD2 covers 8 bases. Germline trimming cut 4 bases from V and 3 bases from J; bases unmatched to any gene: 9. The CDR3 spans 15 residues. Germline loops: CDR1 SGHRS, CDR2 YFSETQ. CDR3 region: CASSPGGSGIYEQYF. In nucleotides, the CDR3 is TGCGCCAGCAGCCCCGGGGGTAGCGGGATCTACGAGCAGTACTTC.

V is TRBV7-2 and J is TRBJ2-5; possible D gene TRBD2, 7 bases. V gave up 8 bases and J gave up 3 bases, with 13 bases separating them. The germline V gene encodes CDR1 SGHTA and CDR2 FQGNSA. There are 13 residues in the CDR3. As DNA, the CDR3 is TGTGCCAGCCTACAGGGAGGGGAAGAGACCCAGTACTTC. This codes for CASLQGGEETQYF.

This clonotype was detected a few times. V gene TRBV28 combines with J gene TRBJ2-7, with unresolved D. The CDR3 extends over 13 amino acids. Germline assignment: CDR1 MDHEN and CDR2 SYDVKM. V lost 4 bases, J lost 3 bases, and 10 bases lay in between. CDR3 sequence: CASSWLQSYEQYF. CDR3 coding DNA: TGTGCCAGCAGTTGGCTCCAAAGCTACGAGCAGTACTTC.

This clonotype was seen a few times. V usage is TRBV6-1 and J usage is TRBJ2-7; TRBD2 agrees at 11 bases. CDR3 length equals 15 residues. Trimming at V came to 2 bases and at J to 3 bases, leaving 3 bases not matched to a gene. Germline values: CDR1 MNHNS, CDR2 SASEGT. For the CDR3, the DNA is TGTGCCAGCAGTGAACCACTAGCGGGGGTCTACGAGCAGTACTTC. Residues: CASSEPLAGVYEQYF.

The J gene is TRBJ1-4, the V gene TRBV20-1; 8 bases align to TRBD1. V lost 0 bases to trimming and J lost 8 bases; unmatched junction nucleotides: 11. Germline V lookup: CDR1 DFQATT, CDR2 SNEGSKA (reference sequence). There are 16 residues in the CDR3. The CDR3 nucleotides are TGCAGTGCTAGAGAACCACGCGGGACAGGAACCGAAAAACTGTTTTTT. Encoded protein: CSAREPRGTGTEKLFF.

In this sample, this clonotype turned up a few times. V is TRBV7-2 and J is TRBJ2-7; 10 nucleotides match TRBD2. V trimming: 5 bases; J trimming: 7 bases; junction bases outside the gene matches: 8. CDR1 and CDR2 (germline): SGHTA, FQGNSA. This CDR3 has 14 amino acids. CDR3 nucleotides: TGTGCCAGCAGCCCTAGCGGGAGAGTAGGGGAGCAGTACTTC. The encoded protein is CASSPSGRVGEQYF.

The rearrangement uses TRBV11-2 and TRBJ1-1, with 9 nucleotides matching TRBD1. The CDR3 is made up of 15 amino acids. Germline V gives CDR1 SGHAT, CDR2 FQNNGV. After removal of 5 bases from V and 1 base from J, the junction contained 5 bases not matched to a gene. The CDR3, as DNA: TGTGCCAGCAGCCCGCCACAGGGGGCGAACACTGAAGCTTTCTTT. Translated: CASSPPQGANTEAFF.

This clonotype appeared many times. The genes are TRBV11-2 and TRBJ2-5, with D hard to call. Germline V lookup: CDR1 SGHAT, CDR2 FQNNGV. The V end was cut by 5 bases, the J end by 0 bases, with 19 bases between. CDR3 length equals 17 residues. This CDR3 is CASSRPFSRWNQETQYF. The CDR3 coding sequence is TGTGCCAGCAGCCGCCCCTTCTCGCGGTGGAACCAAGAGACCCAGTACTTC.

This clonotype was seen repeatedly, ten times or more. J is TRBJ2-5 and V is TRBV11-3, with 7 bases aligning to TRBD1. V dropped 4 bases and J dropped 1; count of bases not matched to a gene: 6. Germline CDR1 is SGHNT and CDR2 is YENEEA. This CDR3 spans 15 amino acids. CDR3 DNA: TGTGCCAGCAGCTCGCGAAGGGACAGCCAAGAGACCCAGTACTTC. This encodes CASSSRRDSQETQYF.

The chain employs TRBV30 and TRBJ2-2, with 9 bases matching TRBD1. The CDR3 totals 15 residues. CDR1 and CDR2 (germline): GTSNPN, SVGIG (reference sequence). V dropped 5 bases and J dropped 6; count of bases not matched to a gene: 10. CDR3 loop: CAWEAGTGLAGELFF. Here the CDR3 DNA reads TGTGCCTGGGAGGCCGGGACAGGGTTGGCCGGGGAGCTGTTTTTT.

This clonotype was detected a few times. The genes are TRBV7-2 and TRBJ1-5; TRBD1 matches at 7 bases. The germline gives CDR1 SGHTA, CDR2 FQGNSA. V lost 5 bases and J lost 0; bases outside the gene matches: 7. This CDR3 comprises 16 residues. The CDR3 coding sequence is TGTGCCAGCAGCCACGACAGGGATTATAGCAATCAGCCCCAGCATTTT. Protein sequence: CASSHDRDYSNQPQHF. Complete variable domain (other parts from reference TRBV7-2 and TRBJ1-5): GAGVSQSPSNKVTEKGKDVELRCDPISGHTALYWYRQSLGQGLEFLIYFQGNSAPDKSGLPSDRFSAERTGGSVSTLTIQRTQQEDSAVYLCASSHDRDYSNQPQHFGDGTRLSIL.

This clonotype was seen ten or more times. This chain links TRBV7-2 with TRBJ2-7; 8 bases line up with TRBD2. V lost 5 bases and J lost 7; bases outside the gene matches: 13. The V gene's germline CDR1 is SGHTA and CDR2 FQGNSA. The CDR3 is 15 amino acids. CDR3 loop: CASSVGGAGVGEQYF. The CDR3 nucleotides read TGTGCCAGCAGCGTCGGTGGAGCGGGAGTGGGGGAGCAGTACTTC.

The CDR3 spells CASSSRTVEQYF. The CDR3 DNA reads as TGTGCCAGCAGCTCCCGGACGGTCGAGCAGTACTTC. The rearrangement uses TRBV7-9 and TRBJ2-7; no definite D call. Looked up from germline, CDR1 is SEHNR and CDR2 is FQNEAQ (reference sequence). The CDR3 is 12 residues long. V lost 4 bases and J lost 6, with 10 bases in between.

This clonotype was seen repeatedly, ten times or more. The chain has TRBV2 and TRBJ1-6; D call uncertain. V was pared by 7 bases and J by 4 bases, with 8 bases between. Looked up from germline, CDR1 is SNHLY and CDR2 is FYNNEI. The CDR3 covers 13 residues. The CDR3 sequence is CASMRKYNSPLHF. The CDR3 nucleotides are TGTGCCAGCATGAGAAAGTATAATTCACCCCTCCACTTT.

The chain joins TRBV20-1 to TRBJ1-1; the D is unclear. The V gene's germline CDR1 is DFQATT and CDR2 SNEGSKA (reference sequence). The CDR3 covers 13 residues. The V end was cut by 1 base, the J end by 0 bases, with 6 bases between. The CDR3 reads CSARANLNTEAFF. The DNA for the CDR3 is TGCAGTGCTAGAGCGAATTTGAACACTGAAGCTTTCTTT.

The chain employs TRBV11-2 and TRBJ2-7; TRBD2 is a possible D gene (6 bases). Germline assignment: CDR1 SGHAT and CDR2 FQNNGV. Trimming took 4 bases from V and 7 from J, leaving 23 bases between them. This CDR3 comprises 16 residues. For the CDR3, the DNA is TGTGCCAGCAGCTCCGTCTCTGCGGGGTCCCGGGGGGAGCAGTACTTC. It yields the protein CASSSVSAGSRGEQYF. The whole variable domain, remainder taken from reference TRBV11-2 and TRBJ2-7, is EAGVAQSPRYKIIEKRQSVAFWCNPISGHATLYWYQQILGQGPKLLIQFQNNGVVDDSQLPKDRFSAERLKGVDSTLKIQPAKLEDSAVYLCASSSVSAGSRGEQYFGPGTRLTVT.

The genes are TRBV6-1 and TRBJ2-7, with 12 bases aligning to TRBD2. CDR3 length: 15 amino acids. V gave up 7 bases and J gave up 5 bases; unmatched junction bases: 9. CDR1 is MNHNS and CDR2 is SASEGT in the germline V gene. The CDR3, as DNA: TGTGCCAGCATTTCTCCGGGACTAGCGGGCCACGAGCAGTACTTC. Its protein is CASISPGLAGHEQYF.